Listed here is a single T cell receptor (beta chain). Its antigen is not identified. Per the germline V gene, CDR1 is SGHTA and CDR2 is FQGNSA. The CDR3 totals 15 residues. The V end lost 5 bases, the J end lost 0 bases, and 11 bases lay between the germline ends. TCRdb keeps only in-frame clones here, not all; method: immunoSEQ multiplex PCR. Here the sample spans 20,000 to 25,000 clones, about 80% being singletons. This sample is part of a study of regulatory dendritic cells for organ transplantation. Whole-study results and caveats: Memory CD8+ T cells were the most oligoclonal; naive cells were highly diverse. Among resting subsets, memory CD8+ cells contained the most alloreactive clonotypes. Memory CD8+ clonal expansion seemed more limited with regulatory than mature dendritic cells.

The origin of this receptor is a human donor in good health. J is TRBJ1-5 and V is TRBV7-2; no firm D call. The sample taken for sequencing was memory CD4+ T cells from blood. This sample's subset: CD45RO+ memory T cells. This CDR3 reads CASSRQSYSNQPQHF. CDR3 coding DNA: TGTGCCAGCAGCCGACAATCCTATAGCAATCAGCCCCAGCATTTT.